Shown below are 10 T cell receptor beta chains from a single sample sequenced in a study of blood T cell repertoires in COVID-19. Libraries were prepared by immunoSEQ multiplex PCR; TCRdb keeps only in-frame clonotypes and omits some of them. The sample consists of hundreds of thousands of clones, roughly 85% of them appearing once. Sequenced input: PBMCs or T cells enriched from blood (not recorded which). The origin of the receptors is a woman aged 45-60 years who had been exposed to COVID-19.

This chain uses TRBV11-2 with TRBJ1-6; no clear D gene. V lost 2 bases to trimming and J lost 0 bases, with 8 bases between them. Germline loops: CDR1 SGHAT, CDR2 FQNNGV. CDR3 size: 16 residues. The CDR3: CASSLHASSYNSPLHF. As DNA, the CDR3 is TGTGCCAGCAGCTTACACGCGAGCTCCTATAATTCACCCCTCCACTTT.

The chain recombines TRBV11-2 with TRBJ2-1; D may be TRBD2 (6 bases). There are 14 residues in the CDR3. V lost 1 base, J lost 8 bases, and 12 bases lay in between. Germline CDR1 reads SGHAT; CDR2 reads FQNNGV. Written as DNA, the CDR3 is TGTGCCAGCAGCTTAGTAAACCGGGACTATGAGCAGTTCTTC. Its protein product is CASSLVNRDYEQFF.

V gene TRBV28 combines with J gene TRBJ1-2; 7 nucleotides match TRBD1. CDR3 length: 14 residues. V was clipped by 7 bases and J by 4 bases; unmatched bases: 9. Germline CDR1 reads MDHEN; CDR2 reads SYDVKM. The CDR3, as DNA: TGTGCCAGCATACAGGGGTCGTACTCCTATGGCTACACCTTC. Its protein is CASIQGSYSYGYTF.

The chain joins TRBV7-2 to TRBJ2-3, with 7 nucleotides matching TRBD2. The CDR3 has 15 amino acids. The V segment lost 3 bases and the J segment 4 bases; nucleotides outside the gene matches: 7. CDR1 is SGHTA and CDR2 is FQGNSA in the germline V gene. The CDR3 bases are TGTGCCAGCAGCTTTACCGGGGGGACGTCAGATACGCAGTATTTT. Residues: CASSFTGGTSDTQYF.

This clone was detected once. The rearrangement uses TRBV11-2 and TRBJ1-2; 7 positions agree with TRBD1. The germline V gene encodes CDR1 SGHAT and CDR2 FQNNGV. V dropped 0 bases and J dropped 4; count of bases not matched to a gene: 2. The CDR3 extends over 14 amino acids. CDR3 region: CASSLERTGYGYTF. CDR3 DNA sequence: TGTGCCAGCAGCTTAGAAAGGACAGGCTATGGCTACACCTTC.

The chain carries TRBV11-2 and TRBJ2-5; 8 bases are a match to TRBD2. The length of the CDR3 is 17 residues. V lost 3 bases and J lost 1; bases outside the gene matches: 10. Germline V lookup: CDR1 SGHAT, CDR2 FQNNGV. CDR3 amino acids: CASSLTYSGAFQETQYF. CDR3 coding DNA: TGTGCCAGCAGCTTGACCTATAGCGGGGCCTTCCAAGAGACCCAGTACTTC.

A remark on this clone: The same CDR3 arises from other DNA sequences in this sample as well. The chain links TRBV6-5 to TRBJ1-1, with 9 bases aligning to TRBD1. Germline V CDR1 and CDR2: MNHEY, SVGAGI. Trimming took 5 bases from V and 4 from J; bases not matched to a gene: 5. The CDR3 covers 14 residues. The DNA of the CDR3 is TGTGCCAGCAGTCGGACAGGGGAGGGCACTGAAGCTTTCTTT. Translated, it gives CASSRTGEGTEAFF.

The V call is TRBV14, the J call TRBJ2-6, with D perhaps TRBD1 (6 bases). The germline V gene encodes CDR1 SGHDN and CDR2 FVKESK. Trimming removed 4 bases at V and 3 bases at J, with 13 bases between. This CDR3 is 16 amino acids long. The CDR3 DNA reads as TGTGCCAGCAGCCCCATACAGGGTGGTGGGGCCAACGTCCTGACTTTC. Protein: CASSPIQGGGANVLTF.

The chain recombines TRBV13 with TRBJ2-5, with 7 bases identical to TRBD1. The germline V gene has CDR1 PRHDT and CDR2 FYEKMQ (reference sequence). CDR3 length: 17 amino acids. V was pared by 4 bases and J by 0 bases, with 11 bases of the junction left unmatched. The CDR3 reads CASSSRDSPKHQETQYF. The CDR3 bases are TGTGCCAGCAGCTCCCGGGACAGCCCGAAACACCAAGAGACCCAGTACTTC. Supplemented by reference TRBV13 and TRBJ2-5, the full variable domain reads AAGVIQSPRHLIKEKRETATLKCYPIPRHDTVYWYQQGPGQDPQFLISFYEKMQSDKGSIPDRFSAQQFSDYHSELNMSSLELGDSALYFCASSSRDSPKHQETQYFGPGTRLLVL.

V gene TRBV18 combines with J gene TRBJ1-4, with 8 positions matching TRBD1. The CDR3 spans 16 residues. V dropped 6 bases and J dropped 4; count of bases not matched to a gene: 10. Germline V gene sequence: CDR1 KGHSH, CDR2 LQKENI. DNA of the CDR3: TGTGCCAGCTCCTCAAACGCAGGGGGCCGTAATGAAAAACTGTTTTTT. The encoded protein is CASSSNAGGRNEKLFF.